The text below deals with one TCR beta chain. Antigen specificity is unknown. This entry comes from a study of blood T cells in healthy people across ages. Notes on the study in general: The study found more naive CD4+ cells and higher diversity in long-lived than aged donors. Because donor CMV status was unknown, expanded clonotype changes were possibly confounded.

Peripheral blood samples of 9 to 10 milliliters were drawn from each donor. Isolating PBMCs gave at least 6 million of these cells per sample. Primed by a sample-barcoded 5' primer and a J-beta primer mix, a second PCR proceeded for 7 to 11 cycles. MiXCR, applied by TCRdb to the 5' RACE reads, yields one record per CDR3 protein. This table has over a million distinct CDR3 sequences, approximately 63% appearing once. The material sequenced was blood. The sequence was collected from a young man in good health.

The CDR3 DNA follows: TGTGCCATCAGTGAGGGGGACAGCGCAAGCTCCTACAATGAGCAGTTCTTC. Its translation is CAISEGDSASSYNEQFF. J is TRBJ2-1 and V is TRBV10-3; 7 positions match TRBD1. Germline V gene sequence: CDR1 ENHRY, CDR2 SYGVKD. The ends lost 2 bases at V and 0 bases at J; junction bases unmatched: 7. The CDR3 covers 17 residues.